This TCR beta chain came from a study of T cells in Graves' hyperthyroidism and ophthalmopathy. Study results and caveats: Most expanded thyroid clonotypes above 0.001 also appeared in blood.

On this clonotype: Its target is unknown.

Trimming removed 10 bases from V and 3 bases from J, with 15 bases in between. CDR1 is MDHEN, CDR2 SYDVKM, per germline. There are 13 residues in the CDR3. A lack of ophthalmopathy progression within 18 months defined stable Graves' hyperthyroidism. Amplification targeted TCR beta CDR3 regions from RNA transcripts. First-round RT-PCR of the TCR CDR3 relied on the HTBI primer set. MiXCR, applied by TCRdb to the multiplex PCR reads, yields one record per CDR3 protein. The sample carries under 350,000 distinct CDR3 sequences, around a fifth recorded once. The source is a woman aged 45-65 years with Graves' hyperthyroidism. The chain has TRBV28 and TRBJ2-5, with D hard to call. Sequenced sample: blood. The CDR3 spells CATSSSLEETQYF. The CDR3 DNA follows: TGTGCCACCAGCTCAAGCCTCGAAGAGACCCAGTACTTC.